These 27 T cell receptor beta chains were sequenced from one sample in a study of spatial heterogeneity in lung cancer. Time point in this sample: sample taken at primary tumor resection. Unsorted whole RNA samples from tumor, nontumor lung or frozen PBMC were sequenced. Using its own MiXCR run on the 5' RACE reads, TCRdb lists one record per CDR3 protein. The sample shows under 100,000 distinct CDR3 sequences, roughly 9.5% of them seen only once. Sequenced material: PBMCs, taken at surgery. Every receptor here comes from a male donor with early-stage non-small cell lung cancer.

This clonotype was seen a handful of times. The chain has TRBV20-1 and TRBJ1-2, with D unclear. In germline, CDR1 is DFQATT, CDR2 SNEGSKA (reference sequence). Trimming left V 0 bases short and J 8 bases short, with 13 bases between. CDR3 length equals 13 residues. The CDR3 is CSARDEGLRGYTF. CDR3 sequence (DNA): TGCAGTGCTAGAGATGAAGGGTTGCGGGGCTACACCTTC.

In its sample, this clonotype was seen many times. The genes are TRBV20-1 and TRBJ2-7; no clear D. Germline V gene sequence: CDR1 DFQATT, CDR2 SNEGSKA (reference sequence). CDR3 length: 14 residues. Trimming shortened V by 0 bases and J by 0 bases, and 9 bases separated the two germline ends. CDR3 DNA: TGCAGTGCTAGAGATGGAGACAACTCCTACGAGCAGTACTTC. This gives the protein CSARDGDNSYEQYF.

This clonotype appeared many times. The chain has TRBV18 and TRBJ2-5; D not certain. CDR1 and CDR2 (germline): KGHSH, LQKENI. CDR3 length: 15 residues. V shed 1 base and J shed 7 bases, with 16 bases lying between them. CDR3 in DNA: TGTGCCAGCTCACCACGGGCAGGAGACGAGAGGACCCAGTACTTC. This sequence encodes CASSPRAGDERTQYF.

This clonotype was counted many times. The chain carries TRBV20-1 and TRBJ2-3; 11 bases are a match to TRBD2. V shed 3 bases, J shed 3 bases, and the junction held 11 bases outside the gene matches. This CDR3 is 17 amino acids long. The germline CDR1 and CDR2 sequences are DFQATT and SNEGSKA (reference sequence). CDR3 loop: CSARFPFLAGGTDTQYF. CDR3 in DNA: TGCAGTGCTAGGTTTCCATTTCTAGCGGGGGGAACAGATACGCAGTATTTT.

This chain joins TRBV7-8 and TRBJ2-5; D gene ambiguous. Germline V gene sequence: CDR1 SGHVS, CDR2 FQNEAQ. This CDR3 spans 13 amino acids. V gave up 7 bases and J gave up 2 bases, with 11 bases separating them. The CDR3 reads CASTGQPQETQYF. CDR3 DNA: TGTGCCAGCACCGGGCAGCCGCAAGAGACCCAGTACTTC.

This clonotype was seen only a few times. The chain combines TRBV6-2 or TRBV6-3 with TRBJ2-7; tentatively, D is TRBD2 (6 bases). The CDR3 length is 13 residues. Germline V gene data show CDR1 as MNHEY and CDR2 as SVGEGT. V was pared by 10 bases and J by 6 bases, with 19 bases between. CDR3 sequence: CATRRGLLPEQYF. The CDR3 nucleotides are TGTGCCACCAGGAGGGGTCTACTCCCCGAGCAGTACTTC.

Of note for this clonotype: Its ends do not fully match the called genes, so a read error is possible. V gene TRBV29-1 combines with J gene TRBJ2-1; D not certain. CDR3 length: 11 amino acids. CDR1 is SQVTM, CDR2 ANQGSEA, per germline. The CDR3 region has the DNA TGCGGCGTTTCAGGTGGGGATGAGCAGTTCTTC. This translates into CGVSGGDEQFF.

In its sample, this clonotype was seen a few times. This sequence joins TRBV3-1 and TRBJ2-5; 12 positions match TRBD2. Germline CDR1 reads LGHDT; CDR2 reads YNNKEL (reference sequence). The CDR3 contains 15 residues. The ends lost 5 bases at V and 5 bases at J; junction bases unmatched: 6. In DNA, the CDR3 is TGTGCCAGCAGCTCCGGACTAGCGGGGTCGGAGACCCAGTACTTC. This encodes CASSSGLAGSETQYF.

This clonotype has a count of ten or more. The rearrangement links TRBV24-1 to TRBJ2-5; D is possibly TRBD1 or TRBD2 (7 bases each). Trimming took 3 bases from V and 2 from J, leaving 12 bases between them. From germline, CDR1 is KGHDR and CDR2 SFDVKD. The CDR3 has 15 amino acids. The CDR3 DNA reads TGTGCCACCAGTGATAGGCAGGGGGGGCAAGAGACCCAGTACTTC. Amino acids: CATSDRQGGQETQYF.

In its sample, this clonotype was seen a few times. This chain links TRBV6-1 with TRBJ2-2; 8 nucleotides match TRBD2. CDR1 MNHNS and CDR2 SASEGT come from the germline V gene. V lost 2 bases to trimming and J lost 3 bases; unmatched junction nucleotides: 14. This CDR3 is 19 amino acids long. The CDR3 DNA sequence: TGTGCCAGCAGTGAAAGGGTTAGCGGGACACGCTGGTACACCGGGGAGCTGTTTTTT. Encoded protein: CASSERVSGTRWYTGELFF.

This clonotype was detected a few times. The J gene is TRBJ2-2, the V gene TRBV29-1, with 11 bases lining up with TRBD2. CDR3 length equals 14 residues. V lost 5 bases to trimming and J lost 4 bases; unmatched junction nucleotides: 3. Germline CDR1 SQVTM, CDR2 ANQGSEA. For the CDR3, the DNA is TGCAGCGTTAGTAGCGGGAGGGCCACCGGGGAGCTGTTTTTT. Amino acids: CSVSSGRATGELFF.

This clonotype has a count of ten or more. The chain recombines TRBV4-2 with TRBJ2-7; TRBD1 aligns across 10 bases. Germline lookup yields CDR1 LGHNA and CDR2 YNFKEQ. V gave up 2 bases and J gave up 1 base; unmatched junction bases: 2. The CDR3 extends over 15 amino acids. The CDR3 coding sequence is TGTGCCAGCAGCCAACCGGGACAGGGGTCCTACGAGCAGTACTTC. This codes for CASSQPGQGSYEQYF.

A few counts support this clonotype. The chain employs TRBV3-1 and TRBJ2-5, with a possible D match to TRBD2 (7 bases). This CDR3 region has 17 residues. With 1 base removed from V and 1 base from J, the gap between germline ends came to 16 bases. In germline, CDR1 is LGHDT, CDR2 YNNKEL (reference sequence). The CDR3 nucleotides read TGTGCCAGCAGCCAAGTCGTATCGGGGGGCTTCCAAGAGACCCAGTACTTC. This translates into CASSQVVSGGFQETQYF.

This clonotype was seen many times. This chain uses TRBV27 with TRBJ2-7, with 11 bases matching TRBD2. Germline assignment: CDR1 MNHEY and CDR2 SMNVEV (reference sequence). V was pared by 1 base and J by 2 bases, with 7 bases of the junction left unmatched. The CDR3 sequence is 17 residues long. The CDR3 region has the DNA TGTGCCAGCAGTTTATTACCCACTAGCGGGGGCACCTACGAGCAGTACTTC. This translates into CASSLLPTSGGTYEQYF.

The table lists this clonotype with a few counts. The chain has TRBV29-1 and TRBJ1-4, with 8 bases aligning to TRBD1. V lost 4 bases and J lost 4; bases outside the gene matches: 2. This CDR3 region has 13 residues. Germline CDR1 reads SQVTM; CDR2 reads ANQGSEA. CDR3 loop: CSVAGQDNEKLFF. CDR3 nucleotide sequence: TGCAGCGTTGCGGGACAGGATAATGAAAAACTGTTTTTT.

The V gene is TRBV5-1, the J gene TRBJ1-2; tentatively, D is TRBD1 (6 bases). The CDR3 totals 13 residues. The ends were cut back, 4 bases at V and 10 bases at J, with 17 bases in the middle. From germline, CDR1 is SGHRS and CDR2 YFSETQ. The CDR3 coding sequence is TGCGCCAGCAGCCCGACGGGGGCGCATGACTACACCTTC. Protein: CASSPTGAHDYTF.

V is TRBV7-3 and J is TRBJ1-1; D remains unclear. This CDR3 contains 13 residues. V was shortened by 1 base and J by 11 bases, with 14 bases between the two germline ends. Germline-derived CDR1 and CDR2 are SGHTA and FQGTGA. The DNA for the CDR3 is TGTGCCAGCAGCTTAAACGAGTGGGGAGCGGCTTTCTTT. It codes for CASSLNEWGAAFF.

V and J are TRBV7-2 and TRBJ2-5; a possible D gene is TRBD1 (6 bases). The V end lost 1 base, the J end lost 3 bases, and 9 bases lay between the germline ends. Germline CDR1 SGHTA, CDR2 FQGNSA. CDR3 size: 14 residues. CDR3 nucleotide sequence: TGTGCCAGCAGCTTAGGCAGGGGCAAAGAGACCCAGTACTTC. Its protein product is CASSLGRGKETQYF.

The table lists this clonotype with many counts. This chain links TRBV29-1 with TRBJ2-3; perhaps TRBD2 as D (5 bases). V shed 3 bases and J shed 4 bases, with 8 bases lying between them. This CDR3 region has 12 residues. Germline values: CDR1 SQVTM, CDR2 ANQGSEA. The CDR3 region is CSVDRESDTQYF. Here the CDR3 DNA reads TGCAGCGTTGACCGGGAATCAGATACGCAGTATTTT.

At least ten counts were recorded for this clonotype. This chain links TRBV19 with TRBJ2-2; unclear D gene. V gave up 2 bases and J gave up 0 bases, with 10 bases separating them. CDR1 and CDR2 from the germline V gene are LNHDA and SQIVND (reference sequence). This CDR3 has 16 amino acids. This CDR3 is CASSINTYTNTGELFF. For the CDR3, the DNA is TGTGCCAGTAGTATAAACACTTACACGAACACCGGGGAGCTGTTTTTT.

This clonotype was seen at least ten times. This rearrangement joins TRBV5-1 to TRBJ2-7; D ambiguous. The CDR3 sequence is 11 residues long. Germline assignment: CDR1 SGHRS and CDR2 YFSETQ. V lost 1 base and J lost 5, with 4 bases in between. In DNA, the CDR3 is TGCGCCAGCAGCTTGACACACGAGCAGTACTTC. The encoded protein is CASSLTHEQYF.

The chain couples TRBV5-1 to TRBJ2-7, with D perhaps TRBD2 (6 bases). Trimming took off 3 bases at V and 6 bases at J, with 19 bases between the two ends. The CDR3 is made up of 15 amino acids. The V gene's germline CDR1 is SGHRS and CDR2 YFSETQ. The CDR3 DNA follows: TGCGCCAGCAGCTCTGCGGACGGGGGTTACAGCGAGCAGTACTTC. Amino acid sequence: CASSSADGGYSEQYF.

J is TRBJ1-3 and V is TRBV6-5; TRBD1 aligns across 7 bases. The CDR3 loop spans 15 amino acids. With V trimmed by 4 bases and J by 0 bases, 3 bases remained unmatched. Germline loops: CDR1 MNHEY, CDR2 SVGAGI. The CDR3 region has the DNA TGTGCCAGCAGTTTAGGACAGGCCTCTGGAAACACCATATATTTT. Translation: CASSLGQASGNTIYF.

This clonotype was counted between two and nine times. The V gene is TRBV19, the J gene TRBJ2-4; TRBD1 might be the D (6 bases). Germline CDR1 and CDR2: LNHDA and SQIVND (reference sequence). The length of the CDR3 is 13 residues. Trimming removed 5 bases from V and 8 bases from J, with 13 bases in between. The CDR3 loop is CASSSGTWDIQYF. CDR3 DNA sequence: TGTGCCAGTAGTTCCGGGACATGGGACATTCAGTACTTC. The variable domain in full, completed from reference TRBV19 and TRBJ2-4, reads DGGITQSPKYLFRKEGQNVTLSCEQNLNHDAMYWYRQDPGQGLRLIYYSQIVNDFQKGDIAEGYSVSREKKESFPLTVTSAQKNPTAFYLCASSSGTWDIQYFGAGTRLSVL.

This clonotype was recorded at least ten times. V usage is TRBV28 and J usage is TRBJ2-4; TRBD1 agrees at 7 bases. CDR1 is MDHEN, CDR2 SYDVKM, per germline. The CDR3 has 15 amino acids. V dropped 7 bases and J dropped 0; count of bases not matched to a gene: 6. Here the CDR3 DNA reads TGTGCCAGCAAGGGACAGTCAAAAGCCAAAAACATTCAGTACTTC. This translates into CASKGQSKAKNIQYF.

This clonotype turned up a few times. The chain employs TRBV28 and TRBJ1-5; a weak D match, TRBD1 (5 bases). The V end was cut by 5 bases, the J end by 0 bases, with 14 bases between. The CDR3 runs to 16 residues. CDR1 MDHEN and CDR2 SYDVKM come from the germline V gene. CDR3 sequence reads: CASSRPGTVSNQPQHF. The CDR3 nucleotides read TGTGCCAGCAGTCGTCCTGGGACCGTTAGCAATCAGCCCCAGCATTTT.

This chain links TRBV20-1 with TRBJ2-7, with D maybe TRBD2 (5 bases). The V gene's germline CDR1 is DFQATT and CDR2 SNEGSKA (reference sequence). The length of the CDR3 is 12 residues. Trimming stripped 1 base from V and 7 bases from J, with 11 bases between. The CDR3 is CSARGKRWEQYF. For the CDR3, the DNA is TGCAGTGCTAGAGGGAAGCGGTGGGAGCAGTACTTC.